This T cell receptor beta chain was identified in a study of cytomegalovirus exposure and HLA in healthy donors. PCR involved 60 Vbeta and 13 Jbeta primers. Repertoires were generated with immunoSEQ multiplex PCR, while TCRdb's copy carries only in-frame clones and drops some. The table has under 250,000 clones, about 72% seen once; the top ten hold over 3.5%. Sequenced sample: PBMCs. This TCR came from a male donor in good health and CMV-seronegative.

CDR3 sequence reads: CASSDSATGGADIQYF. The DNA of the CDR3 is TGTGCCAGCAGTGACTCGGCCACAGGGGGGGCGGACATTCAGTACTTC. The chain employs TRBV6-4 and TRBJ2-4, with D perhaps matching TRBD1 (8 bases). Trimming left V 0 bases short and J 8 bases short, with 17 bases between. CDR3 length: 16 amino acids. CDR1 is MRHNA, CDR2 SNTAGT, per germline.